These 20 T cell receptor beta chains came from one sample sequenced in a study of early T cells in non-severe SARS-CoV-2 infection. TCRdb reanalysed the 5' RACE reads using MiXCR and keeps one entry per CDR3 protein. This table holds around 47,000 distinct CDR3 sequences, approximately 10% found once. The sample was whole blood. The receptors derive from an adult who was a healthcare worker with PCR-confirmed SARS-CoV-2 infection or an uninfected control (not recorded which).

The chain carries TRBV7-2 and TRBJ1-6; the D is unclear. The V and J ends lost 4 bases and 13 bases respectively, with 14 bases between them. The CDR3 is made up of 13 amino acids. Germline V gene lookup returns CDR1 SGHTA and CDR2 FQGNSA. In DNA form, the CDR3 reads TGTGCCAGCAGCTCTACTAGGTCGAGGCCCCTCCACTTT. This codes for CASSSTRSRPLHF. The full variable domain, with the rest looked up from reference TRBV7-2 and TRBJ1-6, is GAGVSQSPSNKVTEKGKDVELRCDPISGHTALYWYRQSLGQGLEFLIYFQGNSAPDKSGLPSDRFSAERTGGSVSTLTIQRTQQEDSAVYLCASSSTRSRPLHFGNGTRLTVT.

This clonotype was seen a few times. The rearrangement links TRBV20-1 to TRBJ2-3; D possibly corresponds to TRBD1 (6 bases). The CDR3 extends over 13 amino acids. V dropped 6 bases and J dropped 2 bases, with 12 bases sitting between them. The germline gives CDR1 DFQATT, CDR2 SNEGSKA (reference sequence). As DNA, the CDR3 is TGCAGTGCGGCCCGGGACAACACAGATACGCAGTATTTT. It codes for CSAARDNTDTQYF.

This clonotype turned up a few times. The genes are TRBV4-1 and TRBJ1-2; no firm D call. CDR1 is MGHRA and CDR2 is YSYEKL in the germline V gene. V lost 0 bases, J lost 5 bases, and 7 bases lay in between. The CDR3 is 13 residues long. For the CDR3, the DNA is TGCGCCAGCAGCCAAGACAGTCGGTATGGCTACACCTTC. Translated, it gives CASSQDSRYGYTF.

The chain links TRBV18 to TRBJ1-4, with D tentatively TRBD1 (5 bases). The CDR3 is made up of 12 amino acids. The germline V and J ends were trimmed by 3 bases and 12 bases, with 11 bases remaining between them. The germline V gene encodes CDR1 KGHSH and CDR2 LQKENI. This CDR3 is CASSPGERELFF. As DNA, the CDR3 is TGTGCCAGCTCACCGGGGGAGCGTGAACTGTTTTTT. Full variable domain (rest looked up from reference TRBV18 and TRBJ1-4): NAGVMQNPRHLVRRRGQEARLRCSPMKGHSHVYWYRQLPEEGLKFMVYLQKENIIDESGMPKERFSAEFPKEGPSILRIQQVVRGDSAAYFCASSPGERELFFGSGTQLSVL.

V gene TRBV5-4 combines with J gene TRBJ2-2, with D possibly being TRBD2 (5 bases). V was trimmed by 4 bases and J by 1 base, leaving 14 bases between them. The CDR3 is made up of 16 amino acids. CDR1 is SGHNT, CDR2 YYREEE, per germline (reference sequence). The CDR3 region is CASSPVESGNTGELFF. The CDR3 bases are TGTGCCAGCAGCCCGGTCGAAAGCGGGAACACCGGGGAGCTGTTTTTT.

DNA of the CDR3: TGTGCCAGCAGAGCAGGGGGCACCAACTATGGCTACACCTTC. Its protein product is CASRAGGTNYGYTF. The genes are TRBV6-2 or TRBV6-3 and TRBJ1-2; 8 bases fit TRBD1. Germline V gene data show CDR1 as MNHEY and CDR2 as SVGEGT. The CDR3 runs to 14 residues. J gave up 2 bases and V 6 bases, and 5 bases lay outside the gene matches.

This clonotype was detected ten times or more. The DNA for the CDR3 is TGTGCCAGCAGTCCAGGGACTATTGGCGAGCAGTACTTC. The encoded protein is CASSPGTIGEQYF. The V and J genes are TRBV28 and TRBJ2-7, with 7 positions matching TRBD2. Looked up from germline, CDR1 is MDHEN and CDR2 is SYDVKM. The CDR3 is 13 residues long. With 5 bases clipped from V and 6 bases from J, the junction kept 7 bases outside the gene matches.

This chain joins TRBV6-5 and TRBJ1-6; D is perhaps TRBD1 (6 bases). V was trimmed by 5 bases and J by 4 bases, leaving 6 bases between them. From germline, CDR1 is MNHEY and CDR2 SVGAGI. This CDR3 is built from 13 residues. In DNA, the CDR3 is TGTGCCAGCAGTACAGGGTATAATTCACCCCTCCACTTT. Protein product: CASSTGYNSPLHF.

The chain links TRBV28 to TRBJ2-7; TRBD2 aligns across 8 bases. V trimming: 2 bases; J trimming: 6 bases; junction bases outside the gene matches: 6. Looked up from germline, CDR1 is MDHEN and CDR2 is SYDVKM. The CDR3 sequence is 14 residues long. CDR3 coding DNA: TGTGCCAGCAGTTTACGGGGGGGAGCGGGCGAGCAGTACTTC. It yields the protein CASSLRGGAGEQYF.

This clonotype has a count of ten or more. This chain links TRBV2 with TRBJ2-5; perhaps TRBD2 as D (7 bases). This CDR3 spans 14 amino acids. Germline V lookup: CDR1 SNHLY, CDR2 FYNNEI. Trimming stripped 8 bases from V and 1 base from J, with 14 bases between. In DNA form, the CDR3 reads TGTGCCAGCCAAAAACGGGGGGCCCAAGAGACCCAGTACTTC. Translating gives CASQKRGAQETQYF. The full variable domain, rest sourced from reference TRBV2 and TRBJ2-5, is EPEVTQTPSHQVTQMGQEVILRCVPISNHLYFYWYRQILGQKVEFLVSFYNNEISEKSEIFDDQFSVERPDGSNFTLKIRSTKLEDSAMYFCASQKRGAQETQYFGPGTRLLVL.

V gene TRBV28 combines with J gene TRBJ1-6; 10 positions match TRBD1. This CDR3 region has 17 residues. Germline lookup yields CDR1 MDHEN and CDR2 SYDVKM. V was clipped by 3 bases and J by 8 bases; unmatched bases: 10. CDR3 DNA sequence: TGTGCCAGCAGTTTCTTACTCGGGACAGGGGTTTATTCACCCCTCCACTTT. Its translation: CASSFLLGTGVYSPLHF.

On this clonotype itself: This may be a read error, as it is one base from a much larger clone. It is likely a read error, because the conserved phenylalanine at the end of the CDR3 is missing. The CDR3 protein is CASSPRVLETQYS. The CDR3 nucleotides are TGTGCCAGCAGCCCTAGGGTCTTGGAGACCCAGTACTCC. The chain has TRBV7-6 and TRBJ2-5, with D uncertain. Trimming left V 5 bases short and J 5 bases short, with 12 bases between. The CDR3 extends over 13 amino acids. Germline loops: CDR1 SGHVS, CDR2 FNYEAQ.

This clonotype was found a few times. A clone one base away is much larger, so this may be a read error. V gene TRBV6-2 or TRBV6-3 combines with J gene TRBJ2-1, with D perhaps assigned TRBD1 or TRBD2 (7 bases each). CDR1 is MNHEY, CDR2 SVGEGT, per germline. The CDR3 sequence is 17 residues long. V was cut by 6 bases and J by 7 bases, with 25 bases left in between. The CDR3 sequence is CASRPRQGAGSRNEQFF. Written as DNA, the CDR3 is TGTGCCAGCAGACCCCGACAGGGAGCGGGAAGCCGGAATGAGCAGTTCTTC.

This clonotype was counted at least ten times. The chain combines TRBV2 with TRBJ1-5; D is uncertain. The CDR3 loop spans 13 amino acids. Trimming pared 7 bases from V and 6 bases from J, leaving 13 bases between. Germline V lookup: CDR1 SNHLY, CDR2 FYNNEI. The CDR3 bases are TGTGCCAGCAACTCTTGGGCCGCTCAGCCCCAGCATTTT. Encoded protein: CASNSWAAQPQHF.

The chain has TRBV20-1 and TRBJ2-1; TRBD1 aligns across 8 bases. The CDR3 loop spans 14 amino acids. With V trimmed by 6 bases and J by 7 bases, 11 bases remained unmatched. CDR1 is DFQATT, CDR2 SNEGSKA, per germline (reference sequence). The CDR3 DNA reads TGCAGTGCCATCGGACAGGGCCGGGGGAATGAGCAGTTCTTC. Translated: CSAIGQGRGNEQFF.

The sample holds many counts of this clonotype. The V call is TRBV7-9, the J call TRBJ2-3; 7 bases match TRBD2. V trimming: 6 bases; J trimming: 2 bases; junction bases outside the gene matches: 5. Germline V gene data show CDR1 as SEHNR and CDR2 as FQNEAQ (reference sequence). The CDR3 has 14 residues. The CDR3 coding sequence is TGTGCCAGCAGTAAGAGCGGGGTCACAGATACGCAGTATTTT. This sequence encodes CASSKSGVTDTQYF.

This clonotype was counted only a few times. The chain has TRBV12-3 or TRBV12-4 and TRBJ2-2, with D maybe TRBD1 (6 bases). The CDR3 has 12 residues. V lost 8 bases and J 8 bases, leaving 12 bases between the germline ends. CDR3 loop: CASLQGSGELFF. Written as DNA, the CDR3 is TGTGCCAGCTTACAGGGTTCAGGGGAGCTGTTTTTT.

This clonotype has only a few counts. The chain couples TRBV15 to TRBJ1-6, with 7 bases matching TRBD1. V dropped 1 base and J dropped 6; count of bases not matched to a gene: 6. CDR1 and CDR2 (germline): LNHNV, YYDKDF (reference sequence). The CDR3 loop spans 16 amino acids. The CDR3 DNA sequence: TGTGCCACCAGCAGAGTGAACAGGGGAGGTAATTCACCCCTCCACTTT. Residues: CATSRVNRGGNSPLHF.

This clonotype was seen repeatedly, ten times or more. This chain uses TRBV20-1 with TRBJ1-5, with TRBD1 matching over 7 bases. The CDR3 runs to 13 residues. The germline CDR1 and CDR2 sequences are DFQATT and SNEGSKA (reference sequence). V trimming: 2 bases; J trimming: 2 bases; junction bases outside the gene matches: 0. The CDR3 region is CSARTGGNQPQHF. The CDR3 DNA reads TGCAGTGCTAGAACAGGGGGCAATCAGCCCCAGCATTTT.

Concerning this clonotype itself: One end of the junction does not line up with germline, which may come from a read error. This chain connects TRBV6-2 or TRBV6-3 to TRBJ2-3; weak D call: TRBD2 (5 bases). Per germline, CDR1 MNHEY and CDR2 SVGEGT. The CDR3 extends over 13 amino acids. CDR3 in DNA: TGTGCCAGCACGGGGAGAGACACAGAAACGCAGTATTTT. This gives the protein CASTGRDTETQYF.